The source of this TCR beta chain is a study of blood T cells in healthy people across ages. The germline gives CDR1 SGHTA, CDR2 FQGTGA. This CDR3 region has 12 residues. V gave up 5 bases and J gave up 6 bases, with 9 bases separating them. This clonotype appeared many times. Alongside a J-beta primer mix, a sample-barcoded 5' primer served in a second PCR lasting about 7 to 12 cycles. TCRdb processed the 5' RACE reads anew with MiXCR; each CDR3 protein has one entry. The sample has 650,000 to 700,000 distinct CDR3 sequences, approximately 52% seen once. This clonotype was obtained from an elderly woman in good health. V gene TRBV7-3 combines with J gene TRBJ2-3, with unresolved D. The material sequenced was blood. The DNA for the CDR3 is TGTGCCAGCAGCCCCGCGTCTGATACGCAGTATTTT. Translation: CASSPASDTQYF.